This T cell receptor beta chain appears in the sequencing data of a study of T cell repertoires in cytomegalovirus infection. Study information: Recently identified HLA-C-restricted and well-studied HLA-B-restricted CMV epitopes were used. CMV infection and matching HLA type were both indicated by public TCR beta signatures. Study results and caveats: Dominating the ex vivo response were HLA-C-restricted CMV-specific TCR beta clonotypes.

From the reads, TCRdb called clonotypes with MiXCR, one entry per CDR3 protein. The profile shows hundreds of thousands of distinct CDR3 sequences, around a third of them singletons. V was clipped by 5 bases and J by 4 bases, with 17 bases between them. The germline CDR1 and CDR2 sequences are SGHTA and FQGNSA. The CDR3 runs 15 residues. This clonotype was observed a few times. The antigen is unknown. The source was cultured CD8+ T cells from PBMCs, collected from culture after CMV antigen stimulation. The clonotype was recovered from a human donor in good health (CMV status not recorded). Some clones in this sample may be carry-over from other donors' samples. This rearrangement joins TRBV7-2 to TRBJ1-2; D is perhaps TRBD1 (5 bases). The CDR3 sequence: CASSPEPGSIYGYTF. DNA for the CDR3: TGTGCCAGCAGCCCTGAGCCAGGGTCCATCTATGGCTACACCTTC. Together with reference TRBV7-2 and TRBJ1-2, the CDR3 gives the full variable domain: GAGVSQSPSNKVTEKGKDVELRCDPISGHTALYWYRQSLGQGLEFLIYFQGNSAPDKSGLPSDRFSAERTGGSVSTLTIQRTQQEDSAVYLCASSPEPGSIYGYTFGSGTRLTVV.